Sequencing of this T cell receptor beta chain was carried out in a study of long-term antiretroviral therapy in people with HIV. Samples were assayed with immunoSEQ v3.0 at survey level. The method was immunoSEQ multiplex PCR; TCRdb's version includes in-frame clones alone and lacks a portion of them. Here the sample spans about 38,000 clones, 65% to 90% being singletons. Study-level points and caveats: Despite increasing after ART, diversity remained lower than that of transplant donor controls. Repertoire dominance by clones expanded before ART was seen at all time points.

Worth noting for this clone: What it binds is unknown.

The CDR3 covers 15 residues. With V trimmed by 4 bases and J by 3 bases, 2 bases remained unmatched. Germline V gene lookup returns CDR1 SQVTM and CDR2 ANQGSEA. The material was unsorted PBMCs, obtained 1.5 years after starting antiretroviral therapy. The gene calls are TRBV29-1 and TRBJ2-1; 14 bases align to TRBD2. The source is a man in his late teens or twenties with HIV. CDR3 sequence: CSVGGTSGSYNEQFF. CDR3 bases: TGCAGCGTTGGCGGGACTAGCGGGAGCTACAATGAGCAGTTCTTC.